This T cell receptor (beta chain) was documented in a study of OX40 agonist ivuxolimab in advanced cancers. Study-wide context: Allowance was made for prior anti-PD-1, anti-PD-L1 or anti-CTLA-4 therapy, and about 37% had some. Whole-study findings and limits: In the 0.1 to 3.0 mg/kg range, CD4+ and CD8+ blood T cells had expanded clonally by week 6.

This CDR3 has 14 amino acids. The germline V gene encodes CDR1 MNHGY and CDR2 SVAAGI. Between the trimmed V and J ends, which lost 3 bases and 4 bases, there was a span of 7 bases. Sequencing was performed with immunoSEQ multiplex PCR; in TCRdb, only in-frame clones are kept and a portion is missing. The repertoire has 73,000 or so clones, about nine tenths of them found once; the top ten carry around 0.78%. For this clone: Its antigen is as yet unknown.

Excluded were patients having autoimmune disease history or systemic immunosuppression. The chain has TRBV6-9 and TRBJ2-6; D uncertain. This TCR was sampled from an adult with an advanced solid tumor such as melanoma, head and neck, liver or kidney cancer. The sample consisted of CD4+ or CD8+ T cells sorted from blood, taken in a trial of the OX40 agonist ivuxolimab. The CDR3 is CASSYSQGANVLTF. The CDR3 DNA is TGTGCCAGCAGTTACTCGCAGGGGGCCAACGTCCTGACTTTC.